One sample yielded the 29 T cell receptor beta chains listed below, sequenced in a study of blood T cell repertoires in COVID-19. Profiling relied on immunoSEQ multiplex PCR, and the TCRdb table lists in-frame clones only, not all of them. Here the sample spans 150,000 or so clones, 70% to 85% being singletons. The source material was peripheral blood. These receptors all stem from a woman of 80 years or more with acute or convalescent COVID-19.

J is TRBJ1-3 and V is TRBV10-3, with D unclear. CDR1 ENHRY and CDR2 SYGVKD come from the germline V gene. The CDR3 sequence is 14 residues long. Trimming left V 2 bases short and J 0 bases short, with 5 bases between. CDR3 amino acids: CAISETSSGNTIYF. The CDR3 bases are TGTGCCATCAGTGAGACCAGCTCTGGAAACACCATATATTTT.

This clone was seen a single time. CDR3 DNA: TGTGCCAGCAGCTTGGCTAACACCGGGGAGCTGTTTTTT. Protein product: CASSLANTGELFF. This chain uses TRBV5-4 with TRBJ2-2; no clear D gene. Germline values: CDR1 SGHNT, CDR2 YYREEE (reference sequence). Trimming stripped 0 bases from V and 2 bases from J, with 2 bases between. This CDR3 is built from 13 residues.

The chain links TRBV11-3 to TRBJ2-3, with 9 bases matching TRBD1. This CDR3 is 18 amino acids long. V lost 5 bases and J lost 3; bases outside the gene matches: 15. Germline values: CDR1 SGHNT, CDR2 YENEEA. CDR3 sequence: CASSPGTGSKAGTDTQYF. DNA of the CDR3: TGTGCCAGCAGCCCCGGGACAGGGTCCAAGGCTGGAACAGATACGCAGTATTTT.

The V call is TRBV5-1, the J call TRBJ2-1; weak D call: TRBD2 (6 bases). V lost 0 bases and J 4 bases, leaving 11 bases between the germline ends. This CDR3 has 15 residues. Germline assignment: CDR1 SGHRS and CDR2 YFSETQ. The CDR3 nucleotides read TGCGCCAGCAGCTTGGGCGGGACTGTTTACAATGAGCAGTTCTTC. Amino acids: CASSLGGTVYNEQFF.

The chain couples TRBV18 to TRBJ1-3, with a weak D call TRBD1 (6 bases). Trimming left V 6 bases short and J 4 bases short, with 16 bases between. Per the germline V gene, CDR1 is KGHSH and CDR2 is LQKENI. The CDR3 runs 15 residues. This chain's CDR3 is CASSQQGITGNTIYF. The CDR3 nucleotides read TGTGCCAGCTCGCAACAGGGTATAACCGGAAACACCATATATTTT.

The chain has TRBV21-1 and TRBJ1-4; the table names TRBD1, a call not compared with the DNA. TRBV21-1 counts as a pseudogene. The CDR3 consists of 19 residues. CDR3 sequence reads: CASSTPPAGSTSTNEKLFF. CDR3 DNA sequence: TGTGCCAGCAGCACACCTCCAGCAGGCTCTACCTCGACTAATGAAAAACTGTTTTTT.

The V call is TRBV30, the J call TRBJ1-2; 7 positions match TRBD1. The junction had 6 bases not matched to a gene; V was cut back by 0 bases and J by 8 bases. CDR3 length: 13 residues. Germline CDR1 is GTSNPN and CDR2 is SVGIG (reference sequence). CDR3 protein: CAWSVTDRSGYTF. Written as DNA, the CDR3 is TGTGCCTGGAGTGTAACGGACAGGAGCGGCTACACCTTC. The full variable domain, in which reference TRBV30 and TRBJ1-2 provide the parts outside the CDR3, is SQTIHQWPATLVQPVGSPLSLECTVEGTSNPNLYWYRQAAGRGLQLLFYSVGIGQISSEVPQNLSASRPQDRQFILSSKKLLLSDSGFYLCAWSVTDRSGYTFGSGTRLTVV.

The V call is TRBV4-1, the J call TRBJ2-7, with D perhaps matching TRBD2 (6 bases). CDR3 size: 15 residues. V was clipped by 4 bases and J by 2 bases, with 15 bases between them. The germline CDR1 and CDR2 sequences are MGHRA and YSYEKL. CDR3 in DNA: TGCGCCAGCAGCCCTCACGGGGGATTTACCTACGAGCAGTACTTC. Translated, it gives CASSPHGGFTYEQYF.

The rearrangement uses TRBV18 and TRBJ1-1; D is unresolved. The CDR3 is 13 amino acids. CDR1 KGHSH and CDR2 LQKENI come from the germline V gene. V was cut by 3 bases and J by 11 bases, with 16 bases left in between. CDR3 region: CASSPRSGDVAFF. In DNA form, the CDR3 reads TGTGCCAGCTCACCGCGCAGCGGGGATGTGGCTTTCTTT.

CDR3 in DNA: TGCGCCAGCAGCTTGGAGGGGGGGACAGGATCCCGCTGGCGCTTGGGCTACACCTTC. It encodes CASSLEGGTGSRWRLGYTF. The rearrangement links TRBV5-1 to TRBJ1-2; 8 bases are a match to TRBD1. The J segment lost 8 bases and the V segment lost 0 bases, leaving 21 bases of the junction unmatched. Germline V gene sequence: CDR1 SGHRS, CDR2 YFSETQ. The CDR3 covers 19 residues.

The V and J genes are TRBV11-2 and TRBJ1-2; D gene unclear. V lost 4 bases to trimming and J lost 8 bases, with 8 bases between them. CDR1 is SGHAT, CDR2 FQNNGV, per germline. This CDR3 has 11 amino acids. The CDR3 nucleotides are TGTGCCAGCAGCTCTCGGGAGGGCTACACCTTC. It translates to CASSSREGYTF.

V and J are TRBV2 and TRBJ2-1, with a weak D call TRBD2 (5 bases). The V gene lost 0 bases and the J gene lost 0 bases, with 9 bases spanning the gap. Germline CDR1 is SNHLY and CDR2 is FYNNEI. CDR3 length: 16 residues. CDR3 sequence reads: CASSEATRNSYNEQFF. CDR3 in DNA: TGTGCCAGCAGTGAAGCAACTAGGAACTCCTACAATGAGCAGTTCTTC.

The V and J genes are TRBV29-1 and TRBJ1-2; 8 nucleotides agree with TRBD1. Germline CDR1 SQVTM, CDR2 ANQGSEA. Trimming cost V 6 bases and J 8 bases; bases outside gene matches: 5. The length of the CDR3 is 11 residues. This chain's CDR3 is CSVQGAKGYTF. The CDR3 DNA is TGCAGCGTGCAGGGGGCGAAGGGCTACACCTTC.

The table lists this clone with a few counts. The gene calls are TRBV9 and TRBJ1-2; weak D call: TRBD1 (6 bases). The CDR3 has 15 residues. Trimming took 3 bases from V and 8 from J, leaving 20 bases between them. Germline-derived CDR1 and CDR2 are SGDLS and YYNGEE. CDR3 sequence: CASSAGGQGTSGYTF. As DNA, the CDR3 is TGTGCCAGCAGCGCGGGGGGGCAGGGAACATCCGGCTACACCTTC.

The chain carries TRBV3-1 (or the pseudogene TRBV3-2) and TRBJ1-4, with TRBD1 matching 9 bases. Germline V gives CDR1 LGHDT, CDR2 YNNKEL (reference sequence). After removal of 6 bases from V and 7 bases from J, the junction contained 6 bases not matched to a gene. This CDR3 spans 14 amino acids. The CDR3 DNA follows: TGTGCCAGCAGAAACAGGGGGCGCGGTGAAAAACTGTTTTTT. Its protein is CASRNRGRGEKLFF.

V usage is TRBV11-2 and J usage is TRBJ1-2, with D perhaps matching TRBD1 (6 bases). The CDR3 is 15 residues long. V lost 5 bases and J 3 bases, leaving 16 bases between the germline ends. CDR1 and CDR2 (germline): SGHAT, FQNNGV. The CDR3 loop is CASSRRDTDYYGYTF. DNA of the CDR3: TGTGCCAGCAGCCGAAGGGACACCGATTACTATGGCTACACCTTC.

This chain links TRBV2 with TRBJ1-1; D gene ambiguous. Germline values: CDR1 SNHLY, CDR2 FYNNEI. Trimming shortened V by 6 bases and J by 0 bases, and 8 bases separated the two germline ends. The CDR3 sequence is 13 residues long. The CDR3 sequence is CASSPRVNTEAFF. The DNA for the CDR3 is TGTGCCAGCAGCCCCCGGGTGAACACTGAAGCTTTCTTT.

This clone was counted a few times. The chain links TRBV18 to TRBJ1-3; tentatively, D is TRBD1 (5 bases). In germline, CDR1 is KGHSH, CDR2 LQKENI. This CDR3 has 16 amino acids. The germline V and J ends were trimmed by 3 bases and 0 bases, with 12 bases remaining between them. CDR3 sequence: CASSPPSQGSGNTIYF. For the CDR3, the DNA is TGTGCCAGCTCACCTCCATCGCAGGGCTCTGGAAACACCATATATTTT. Together with reference TRBV18 and TRBJ1-3, the CDR3 gives the full variable domain: NAGVMQNPRHLVRRRGQEARLRCSPMKGHSHVYWYRQLPEEGLKFMVYLQKENIIDESGMPKERFSAEFPKEGPSILRIQQVVRGDSAAYFCASSPPSQGSGNTIYFGEGSWLTVV.

This clone has more than one count but fewer than ten. The rearrangement joins TRBV4-2 to TRBJ1-1; TRBD1 agrees at 7 bases. After removal of 4 bases from V and 5 bases from J, the junction contained 4 bases not matched to a gene. Germline V gene data show CDR1 as LGHNA and CDR2 as YNFKEQ. The CDR3 sequence is 13 residues long. The CDR3 DNA follows: TGTGCCAGCAGCCGAGGGGACAGTACTGAAGCTTTCTTT. Protein: CASSRGDSTEAFF.

The rearrangement links TRBV7-9 to TRBJ2-3; D unresolved. V lost 1 base and J 3 bases, leaving 11 bases between the germline ends. In germline, CDR1 is SEHNR, CDR2 FQNEAQ (reference sequence). This CDR3 contains 15 residues. CDR3 coding DNA: TGTGCCAGCAGCTTAGTAGTTGGGCAAACAGATACGCAGTATTTT. The encoded protein is CASSLVVGQTDTQYF.

The V and J genes are TRBV7-2 and TRBJ2-5; D is ambiguous. V lost 1 base and J 0 bases, leaving 9 bases between the germline ends. The CDR3 is 15 amino acids. Germline CDR1 reads SGHTA; CDR2 reads FQGNSA. CDR3 protein: CASSLDPSYQETQYF. CDR3 coding DNA: TGTGCCAGCAGCTTAGATCCGTCGTACCAAGAGACCCAGTACTTC.

The chain has TRBV10-3 and TRBJ1-6; D is possibly TRBD1 (6 bases). The CDR3 runs to 13 residues. V lost 7 bases to trimming and J lost 10 bases, with 14 bases between them. CDR1 and CDR2 (germline): ENHRY, SYGVKD. In DNA form, the CDR3 reads TGTGCCATCACCCGACAGGTTGGGTCACCCCTCCACTTT. This codes for CAITRQVGSPLHF.

The J gene is TRBJ1-1, the V gene TRBV9; TRBD1 agrees at 8 bases. This CDR3 spans 16 amino acids. V was pared by 4 bases and J by 4 bases, with 12 bases of the junction left unmatched. The germline CDR1 and CDR2 sequences are SGDLS and YYNGEE. The CDR3 region has the DNA TGTGCCAGCAGCTCAGGGGGACAGGCCGCCTCCACTGAAGCTTTCTTT. Translation: CASSSGGQAASTEAFF.

As concerns this clone: At one end, the junction sequence differs from germline, possibly due to a read error. The gene calls are TRBV7-9 and TRBJ2-3; TRBD2 is a possible D gene (6 bases). CDR1 SEHNR and CDR2 FQNEAQ come from the germline V gene (reference sequence). CDR3 length equals 15 residues. CDR3 sequence: CASSLVSEGTDTQYF. The DNA for the CDR3 is TGTGCCAGCAGTTTAGTTTCGGAGGGAACAGATACGCAGTATTTT.

This clone was seen just once. The chain uses TRBV6-1 and TRBJ1-1; D may be TRBD1 (6 bases). Germline CDR1 is MNHNS and CDR2 is SASEGT. V was pared by 3 bases and J by 8 bases, with 22 bases between. The CDR3 has 16 amino acids. CDR3 sequence: CASSEPQFRGRPEAFF. The CDR3 DNA reads as TGTGCCAGCAGTGAGCCACAGTTCAGGGGCCGCCCGGAAGCTTTCTTT.

The chain uses TRBV5-6 and TRBJ2-3, with 10 bases fitting TRBD2. The J segment lost 4 bases and the V segment lost 4 bases, leaving 6 bases of the junction unmatched. Germline V gene data show CDR1 as SGHDT and CDR2 as YYEEEE. The CDR3 consists of 15 residues. In nucleotides, the CDR3 is TGTGCCAGCAGCCGAGCGGGAGGGTTGTCAGATACGCAGTATTTT. Residues: CASSRAGGLSDTQYF.

The V gene is TRBV7-8, the J gene TRBJ2-5; TRBD2 is a possible D gene (6 bases). The CDR3 sequence is 17 residues long. V gave up 4 bases and J gave up 5 bases, with 23 bases separating them. Per germline, CDR1 SGHVS and CDR2 FQNEAQ. As DNA, the CDR3 is TGTGCCAGCAGCTCACCCGGGTCTGCGGGGTGGGGGGAGACCCAGTACTTC. The encoded protein is CASSSPGSAGWGETQYF.

The J gene is TRBJ2-1, the V gene TRBV20-1, with D uncertain. The germline CDR1 and CDR2 sequences are DFQATT and SNEGSKA (reference sequence). This CDR3 is built from 11 residues. Between the trimmed V and J ends, which lost 6 bases and 8 bases, there was a span of 11 bases. The chain's CDR3 is CSANPEDEQFF. The CDR3 coding sequence is TGCAGTGCAAATCCCGAGGATGAGCAGTTCTTC.

The V and J genes are TRBV7-9 and TRBJ2-1; 11 bases map to TRBD2. The ends lost 4 bases at V and 2 bases at J; junction bases unmatched: 7. The CDR3 consists of 17 residues. Germline CDR1 and CDR2: SEHNR and FQNEAQ (reference sequence). The DNA of the CDR3 is TGTGCCAGCAGCTCCTCTCTAGCGGGAGGAACCTACAATGAGCAGTTCTTC. Translating gives CASSSSLAGGTYNEQFF. Based on the CDR3 plus reference TRBV7-9 and TRBJ2-1, the full variable domain is DTGVSQNPRHKITKRGQNVTFRCDPISEHNRLYWYRQTLGQGPEFLTYFQNEAQLEKSRLLSDRFSAERPKGSFSTLEIQRTEQGDSAMYLCASSSSLAGGTYNEQFFGPGTRLTVL.